The 28 T cell receptor beta chains in this list originate from one sample, sequenced in a study of T cells in localized non-small cell lung cancer. Libraries were prepared by immunoSEQ multiplex PCR; TCRdb keeps only in-frame clonotypes and omits some of them. Of about 82,000 clones detected, less than 85% appear once; the ten largest clones hold roughly a fifth. The sequences come from PBMCs, collected before any cancer treatment. These receptors all stem from a man aged 35-75 years with stage II squamous cell lung carcinoma.

The J gene is TRBJ1-5, the V gene TRBV4-1; D gene unclear. The V gene lost 0 bases and the J gene lost 0 bases, with 12 bases spanning the gap. Germline V gene lookup returns CDR1 MGHRA and CDR2 YSYEKL. This CDR3 comprises 17 residues. CDR3 sequence (DNA): TGCGCCAGCAGCCAAGAAGGGATATCCTATAGCAATCAGCCCCAGCATTTT. Amino acids: CASSQEGISYSNQPQHF.

The rearrangement joins TRBV19 to TRBJ2-3, with D possibly being TRBD2 (5 bases). The CDR3 contains 13 residues. The V end was cut by 5 bases, the J end by 6 bases, with 12 bases between. Per the germline V gene, CDR1 is LNHDA and CDR2 is SQIVND (reference sequence). The CDR3 region has the DNA TGTGCCAGTAGTTACGGACCGGGGGATACGCAGTATTTT. Translation: CASSYGPGDTQYF.

V is TRBV9 and J is TRBJ2-5; TRBD2 matches at 8 bases. J was trimmed by 5 bases and V by 3 bases; bases with no gene match: 6. The CDR3 has 14 amino acids. Germline assignment: CDR1 SGDLS and CDR2 YYNGEE. CDR3 amino acids: CASSETGGGETQYF. CDR3 sequence (DNA): TGTGCCAGCAGCGAGACGGGAGGGGGGGAGACCCAGTACTTC.

V and J are TRBV4-1 and TRBJ1-1, with a weak D call TRBD1 (5 bases). The CDR3 spans 16 residues. Per the germline V gene, CDR1 is MGHRA and CDR2 is YSYEKL. The germline V and J ends were trimmed by 2 bases and 4 bases, with 17 bases remaining between them. The CDR3 region has the DNA TGCGCCAGCAGCCAACCAGGACCGGGAACAGGCACTGAAGCTTTCTTT. Translation gives CASSQPGPGTGTEAFF.

The chain uses TRBV7-2 and TRBJ2-5; D is unclear. From germline, CDR1 is SGHTA and CDR2 FQGNSA. Trimming pared 1 base from V and 5 bases from J, leaving 8 bases between. This CDR3 region has 13 residues. In nucleotides, the CDR3 is TGTGCCAGCAGCTTAGGGAGATCGGAGACCCAGTACTTC. It translates to CASSLGRSETQYF.

There are a few counts of this clone. The V call is TRBV7-8, the J call TRBJ1-6; 8 positions match TRBD1. The V gene end was trimmed by 0 bases and the J gene end by 10 bases; junction bases not matched to a gene: 2. The CDR3 length is 14 residues. CDR1 is SGHVS, CDR2 FQNEAQ, per germline. CDR3: CASSLAQGGSPLHF. The CDR3 coding sequence is TGTGCCAGCAGCTTAGCACAGGGGGGATCACCCCTCCACTTT. The full variable domain, in which reference TRBV7-8 and TRBJ1-6 provide the parts outside the CDR3, is GAGVSQSPRYKVAKRGQDVALRCDPISGHVSLFWYQQALGQGPEFLTYFQNEAQLDKSGLPSDRFFAERPEGSVSTLKIQRTQQEDSAVYLCASSLAQGGSPLHFGNGTRLTVT.

This clone was counted only a few times. The V gene is TRBV5-1, the J gene TRBJ2-7; 9 positions agree with TRBD1. CDR3 length: 14 amino acids. V trimming: 4 bases; J trimming: 5 bases; junction bases outside the gene matches: 7. Germline CDR1 reads SGHRS; CDR2 reads YFSETQ. CDR3 loop: CASSTDRGFDEQYF. CDR3 DNA: TGCGCCAGCAGCACAGACAGGGGGTTCGACGAGCAGTACTTC.

Only a few counts were recorded for this clone. The chain couples TRBV19 to TRBJ1-2, with TRBD1 matching over 9 bases. Per germline, CDR1 LNHDA and CDR2 SQIVND (reference sequence). This CDR3 spans 15 amino acids. After removal of 3 bases from V and 8 bases from J, the junction contained 10 bases not matched to a gene. The chain's CDR3 is CASSIIGTGIGGYTF. The CDR3, as DNA: TGTGCCAGTAGTATTATCGGGACAGGGATCGGCGGCTACACCTTC.

The chain couples TRBV9 to TRBJ2-2; no definite D call. V gave up 4 bases and J gave up 0 bases, with 7 bases separating them. This CDR3 comprises 14 residues. Germline V gene sequence: CDR1 SGDLS, CDR2 YYNGEE. The CDR3 bases are TGTGCCAGCAGCCTCGCGGCGAACACCGGGGAGCTGTTTTTT. This translates into CASSLAANTGELFF.

In this sample, this clone turned up a few times. This chain links TRBV7-9 with TRBJ2-2; D is unclear. This CDR3 has 14 amino acids. V gave up 6 bases and J gave up 7 bases, with 15 bases separating them. The V gene's germline CDR1 is SEHNR and CDR2 FQNEAQ (reference sequence). The CDR3 loop reads CASRPIPSGGELFF. DNA for the CDR3: TGTGCCAGCAGACCAATTCCCTCGGGCGGGGAGCTGTTTTTT.

This clone was seen more than once but under ten times. The chain links TRBV18 to TRBJ1-6, with 8 bases identical to TRBD1. The V gene's germline CDR1 is KGHSH and CDR2 LQKENI. CDR3 length equals 14 residues. V lost 3 bases to trimming and J lost 7 bases; unmatched junction nucleotides: 2. DNA of the CDR3: TGTGCCAGCTCACCTCAGGGGGCGAATTCACCCCTCCACTTT. Its translation is CASSPQGANSPLHF. The whole variable domain, remainder taken from reference TRBV18 and TRBJ1-6, is NAGVMQNPRHLVRRRGQEARLRCSPMKGHSHVYWYRQLPEEGLKFMVYLQKENIIDESGMPKERFSAEFPKEGPSILRIQQVVRGDSAAYFCASSPQGANSPLHFGNGTRLTVT.

J is TRBJ2-3 and V is TRBV11-2, with TRBD1 as a possible D gene (5 bases). In germline, CDR1 is SGHAT, CDR2 FQNNGV. The CDR3 extends over 16 amino acids. V lost 1 base and J 2 bases, leaving 13 bases between the germline ends. Here the CDR3 reads CASSLGQLWVTDTQYF. Written as DNA, the CDR3 is TGTGCCAGCAGCTTAGGACAGCTGTGGGTCACAGATACGCAGTATTTT.

This clone was observed a few times. The chain combines TRBV28 with TRBJ2-2, with TRBD1 identical over 10 bases. The CDR3 sequence is 16 residues long. From germline, CDR1 is MDHEN and CDR2 SYDVKM. V lost 4 bases, J lost 5 bases, and 7 bases stayed unmatched. The CDR3 DNA reads as TGTGCCAGCAGTTCCGCCGGGACAGGGGTAACCGGGGAGCTGTTTTTT. Its protein is CASSSAGTGVTGELFF.

The chain uses TRBV10-3 and TRBJ2-1; D uncertain. Germline CDR1 reads ENHRY; CDR2 reads SYGVKD. The ends were cut back, 6 bases at V and 7 bases at J, with 7 bases in the middle. The CDR3 length is 11 residues. This CDR3 reads CAIRDLNEQFF. The CDR3, as DNA: TGTGCCATCAGGGACCTGAATGAGCAGTTCTTC.

V usage is TRBV29-1 and J usage is TRBJ2-5; D is undetermined. The CDR3 sequence is 11 residues long. Germline CDR1 SQVTM, CDR2 ANQGSEA. V was clipped by 4 bases and J by 5 bases, with 8 bases between them. CDR3 nucleotides: TGCAGCGTTGGAGGCCGTGAGACCCAGTACTTC. Its translation is CSVGGRETQYF.

This clone has more than one count but fewer than ten. This chain connects TRBV4-3 to TRBJ2-7; maybe TRBD1 (6 bases). The CDR3 is made up of 17 amino acids. The V gene's germline CDR1 is LGHNA and CDR2 YSLEER. V was cut by 3 bases and J by 1 base, with 19 bases left in between. The CDR3 DNA follows: TGCGCCAGCAGCCACGCTCCCAGGGGCACAACTTCCTACGAGCAGTACTTC. This gives the protein CASSHAPRGTTSYEQYF.

This sequence joins TRBV28 and TRBJ2-3, with D uncertain. The CDR3 covers 12 residues. Trimming left V 0 bases short and J 4 bases short, with 2 bases between. The germline V gene encodes CDR1 MDHEN and CDR2 SYDVKM. CDR3 residues: CASSLWADTQYF. DNA of the CDR3: TGTGCCAGCAGTTTATGGGCAGATACGCAGTATTTT.

The chain links TRBV7-2 to TRBJ2-2, with 8 bases lining up with TRBD2. Per germline, CDR1 SGHTA and CDR2 FQGNSA. J was trimmed by 6 bases and V by 5 bases; bases with no gene match: 8. The CDR3 sequence is 15 residues long. The CDR3 reads CASSPRTSLAGELFF. The CDR3, as DNA: TGTGCCAGCAGCCCACGGACTAGCCTCGCCGGGGAGCTGTTTTTT.

This clone has a count of ten or more. The V gene is TRBV6-1, the J gene TRBJ1-6; TRBD1 agrees at 8 bases. V trimming: 2 bases; J trimming: 9 bases; junction bases outside the gene matches: 3. Per the germline V gene, CDR1 is MNHNS and CDR2 is SASEGT. This CDR3 contains 14 residues. CDR3 loop: CASSENRGVSPLHF. The CDR3 DNA follows: TGTGCCAGCAGTGAAAACAGGGGGGTTTCACCCCTCCACTTT.

This chain uses TRBV15 with TRBJ2-2; 8 nucleotides match TRBD2. This CDR3 has 17 amino acids. The ends lost 0 bases at V and 3 bases at J; junction bases unmatched: 6. CDR1 is LNHNV and CDR2 is YYDKDF in the germline V gene (reference sequence). The CDR3 protein is CATSRDERGWYTGELFF. CDR3 in DNA: TGTGCCACCAGCAGAGATGAGCGGGGGTGGTACACCGGGGAGCTGTTTTTT.

This clone showed up just a few times. V usage is TRBV5-1 and J usage is TRBJ2-1; 9 nucleotides agree with TRBD2. J lost 6 bases, V lost 1 base, and 5 bases had no gene match. CDR3 length equals 15 residues. Germline V gene data show CDR1 as SGHRS and CDR2 as YFSETQ. The CDR3 region is CASSLSGSGGNEQFF. CDR3 bases: TGCGCCAGCAGCTTGAGTGGTAGCGGGGGCAATGAGCAGTTCTTC. Full variable domain (remainder filled in from reference TRBV5-1 and TRBJ2-1): KAGVTQTPRYLIKTRGQQVTLSCSPISGHRSVSWYQQTPGQGLQFLFEYFSETQRNKGNFPGRFSGRQFSNSRSEMNVSTLELGDSALYLCASSLSGSGGNEQFFGPGTRLTVL.

The V gene is TRBV18, the J gene TRBJ2-7; 7 bases align to TRBD2. CDR1 and CDR2 (germline): KGHSH, LQKENI. J was trimmed by 7 bases and V by 0 bases; bases with no gene match: 9. The CDR3 runs to 15 residues. For the CDR3, the DNA is TGTGCCAGCTCACCACCCCTGGCGGGGGTGGGTGAGCAGTACTTC. This encodes CASSPPLAGVGEQYF. Using reference TRBV18 and TRBJ2-7 for the parts outside the CDR3, the full variable domain is NAGVMQNPRHLVRRRGQEARLRCSPMKGHSHVYWYRQLPEEGLKFMVYLQKENIIDESGMPKERFSAEFPKEGPSILRIQQVVRGDSAAYFCASSPPLAGVGEQYFGPGTRLTVT.

The CDR3 DNA follows: TGCGCCAGCAGCCAAGAAAGGGGCAGGGCCAATGAAAAACTGTTTTTT. As protein: CASSQERGRANEKLFF. The chain has TRBV4-1 and TRBJ1-4, with D tentatively TRBD1 (5 bases). The CDR3 contains 16 residues. Germline lookup yields CDR1 MGHRA and CDR2 YSYEKL. Between the trimmed V and J ends, which lost 0 bases and 5 bases, there was a span of 13 bases.

As to this clone: The sample carries other DNA sequences with the same CDR3. V gene TRBV30 combines with J gene TRBJ2-1; TRBD2 aligns across 8 bases. The J segment lost 9 bases and the V segment lost 2 bases, leaving 9 bases of the junction unmatched. Germline lookup yields CDR1 GTSNPN and CDR2 SVGIG (reference sequence). CDR3 length equals 14 residues. The CDR3 loop is CAWSPVGTRSEQFF. DNA for the CDR3: TGTGCCTGGAGTCCCGTTGGGACTAGAAGTGAGCAGTTCTTC. The whole variable domain, remainder taken from reference TRBV30 and TRBJ2-1, is SQTIHQWPATLVQPVGSPLSLECTVEGTSNPNLYWYRQAAGRGLQLLFYSVGIGQISSEVPQNLSASRPQDRQFILSSKKLLLSDSGFYLCAWSPVGTRSEQFFGPGTRLTVL.

The genes are TRBV2 and TRBJ1-1; D gene ambiguous. The CDR3 length is 15 residues. Germline values: CDR1 SNHLY, CDR2 FYNNEI. V lost 0 bases and J 1 base, leaving 9 bases between the germline ends. Here the CDR3 DNA reads TGTGCCAGCAGTGAAGCGGGCAGCACGAACACTGAAGCTTTCTTT. Translated: CASSEAGSTNTEAFF.

The chain is built from TRBV5-4 and TRBJ2-7; 10 bases agree with TRBD2. V lost 4 bases and J lost 3; bases outside the gene matches: 7. This CDR3 has 15 amino acids. Per germline, CDR1 SGHNT and CDR2 YYREEE (reference sequence). CDR3 nucleotide sequence: TGTGCCAGCAGCCTGGACGCTAGCGGGGGCTACGAGCAGTACTTC. Protein sequence: CASSLDASGGYEQYF.

The chain employs TRBV5-6 and TRBJ2-1, with D uncertain. The germline gives CDR1 SGHDT, CDR2 YYEEEE. The V end was cut by 3 bases, the J end by 1 base, with 11 bases between. This CDR3 contains 15 residues. The CDR3 region is CASSSPESSYNEQFF. CDR3 nucleotides: TGTGCCAGCAGCTCCCCTGAAAGTTCCTACAATGAGCAGTTCTTC.

This clone was seen just once. V is TRBV6-5 and J is TRBJ2-7, with 9 bases that match TRBD1. With V trimmed by 6 bases and J by 6 bases, 9 bases remained unmatched. Germline V CDR1 and CDR2: MNHEY, SVGAGI. This CDR3 is built from 14 residues. The CDR3 region has the DNA TGTGCCAGCAGGGCCCGGGACAGGGTGGGCGAGCAGTACTTC. Amino acids: CASRARDRVGEQYF.